These T cell receptor beta chains were read from a single sample in a study of blood T cell repertoires in COVID-19. The table came from immunoSEQ multiplex PCR; TCRdb's copy has only in-frame clones and leaves some out. The sample lists some 300,000 clones; approximately 90% were seen once. The sample was peripheral blood. The receptors come from a woman aged 45-65 years with COVID-19, enrolled during active disease. Both conserved end residues are part of each CDR3. A D gene is named only where the DNA matches it firmly. Rows may omit the clone size; those that give it use once, few, many or a size class.

d_call: TRBD1
clone_size: NA
v_call: TRBV5-1
j_call: TRBJ1-6
cdr3_aa: CASSLAGQGYSPLHF
cdr3_nt: TGCGCCAGCAGCTTGGCCGGACAGGGGTATTCACCCCTCCACTTT

d_call: TRBD2
clone_size: NA
v_call: TRBV24-1
j_call: TRBJ2-3
cdr3_aa: CATRSGRAGTDTQYF
cdr3_nt: TGTGCCACCCGCAGCGGGAGGGCCGGGACAGATACGCAGTATTTT

d_call: TRBD1
clone_size: NA
v_call: TRBV10-3
j_call: TRBJ2-1
cdr3_aa: CAITDRGGNEQFF
cdr3_nt: TGTGCCATCACTGACAGGGGTGGCAATGAGCAGTTCTTC

d_call: NA
clone_size: once
v_call: TRBV7-3
j_call: TRBJ2-2
cdr3_aa: CASSPSNTGELFF
cdr3_nt: TGTGCCAGCAGCCCCTCGAACACCGGGGAGCTGTTTTTT

d_call: NA
clone_size: NA
v_call: TRBV19
j_call: TRBJ2-7
cdr3_aa: CASSIPGRYEQYF
cdr3_nt: TGTGCCAGTAGTATTCCAGGGCGGTACGAGCAGTACTTC

d_call: NA
clone_size: NA
v_call: TRBV6-5
j_call: TRBJ1-4
cdr3_aa: CASSYTFAGTNEKLFF
cdr3_nt: TGTGCCAGCAGTTACACATTCGCGGGGACTAATGAAAAACTGTTTTTT

d_call: TRBD2
clone_size: NA
v_call: TRBV5-1
j_call: TRBJ2-1
cdr3_aa: CASRLLAGAGNEQFF
cdr3_nt: TGCGCCAGCAGGCTCTTAGCGGGAGCAGGGAATGAGCAGTTCTTC

d_call: NA
clone_size: once
v_call: TRBV29-1
j_call: TRBJ2-5
cdr3_aa: CSVEEQQGKTQYF
cdr3_nt: TGCAGCGTTGAAGAGCAGCAGGGAAAGACCCAGTACTTC

d_call: TRBD1
clone_size: few
v_call: TRBV7-3
j_call: TRBJ1-1
cdr3_aa: CASSPSTGGHTEAFF
cdr3_nt: TGTGCCAGCAGCCCCTCGACAGGGGGTCATACTGAAGCTTTCTTT

d_call: TRBD1
clone_size: NA
v_call: TRBV13
j_call: TRBJ1-3
cdr3_aa: CASSIRDRLGNTIYF
cdr3_nt: TGTGCCAGCAGCATCCGGGACAGGTTAGGAAACACCATATATTTT

d_call: NA
clone_size: NA
v_call: TRBV7-3
j_call: TRBJ2-1
cdr3_aa: CASSLRLESSYNEQFF
cdr3_nt: TGTGCCAGCAGCTTAAGGCTAGAGAGCTCCTACAATGAGCAGTTCTTC